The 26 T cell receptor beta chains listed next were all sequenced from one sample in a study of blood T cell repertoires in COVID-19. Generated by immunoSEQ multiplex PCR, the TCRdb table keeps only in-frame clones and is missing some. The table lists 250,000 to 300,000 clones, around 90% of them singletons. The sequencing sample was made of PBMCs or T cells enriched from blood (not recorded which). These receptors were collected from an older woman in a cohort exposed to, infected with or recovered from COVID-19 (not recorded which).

DNA for the CDR3: TGTGCCAGCAGTTTATTCGACGGGGTCTCCTACAATGAGCAGTTCTTC. Amino acid sequence: CASSLFDGVSYNEQFF. The J gene is TRBJ2-1, the V gene TRBV27; the D gene is possibly TRBD2 (5 bases). CDR1 and CDR2 (germline): MNHEY, SMNVEV (reference sequence). This CDR3 has 16 amino acids. V was shortened by 1 base and J by 0 bases, with 10 bases between the two germline ends.

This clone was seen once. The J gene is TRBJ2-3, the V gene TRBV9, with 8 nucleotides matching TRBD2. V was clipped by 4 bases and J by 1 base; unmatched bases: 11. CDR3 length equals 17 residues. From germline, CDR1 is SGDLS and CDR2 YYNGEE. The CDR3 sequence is CASSLLSGSVGTDTQYF. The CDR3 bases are TGTGCCAGCAGCCTACTGAGCGGGAGCGTCGGCACAGATACGCAGTATTTT.

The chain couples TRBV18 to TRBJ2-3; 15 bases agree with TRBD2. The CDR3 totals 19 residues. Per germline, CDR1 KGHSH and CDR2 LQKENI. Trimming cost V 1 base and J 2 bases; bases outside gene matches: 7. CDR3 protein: CASSPLPWTSGRATDTQYF. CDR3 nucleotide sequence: TGTGCCAGCTCACCACTACCCTGGACTAGCGGGAGGGCCACAGATACGCAGTATTTT.

In nucleotides, the CDR3 is TGTGCCAGCAGCCGCTCCGGGCTAGCGGCCAATGAGCAGTTCTTC. Protein sequence: CASSRSGLAANEQFF. The V and J genes are TRBV7-3 and TRBJ2-1, with TRBD2 matching over 7 bases. Germline CDR1 and CDR2: SGHTA and FQGTGA. The V segment lost 5 bases and the J segment 6 bases; nucleotides outside the gene matches: 10. The CDR3 has 15 residues.

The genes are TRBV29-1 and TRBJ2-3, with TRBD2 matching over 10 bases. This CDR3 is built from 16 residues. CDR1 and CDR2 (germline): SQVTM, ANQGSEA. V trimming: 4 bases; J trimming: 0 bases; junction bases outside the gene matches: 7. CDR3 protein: CSVVPSGRSSTDTQYF. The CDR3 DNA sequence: TGCAGCGTTGTTCCTAGCGGGAGATCTAGCACAGATACGCAGTATTTT.

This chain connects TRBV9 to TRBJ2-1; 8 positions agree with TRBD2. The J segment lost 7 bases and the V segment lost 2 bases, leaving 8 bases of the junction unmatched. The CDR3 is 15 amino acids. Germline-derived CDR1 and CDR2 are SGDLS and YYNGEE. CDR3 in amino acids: CASSVSSAGENEQFF. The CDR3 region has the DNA TGTGCCAGCAGCGTCTCCTCAGCGGGAGAAAATGAGCAGTTCTTC.

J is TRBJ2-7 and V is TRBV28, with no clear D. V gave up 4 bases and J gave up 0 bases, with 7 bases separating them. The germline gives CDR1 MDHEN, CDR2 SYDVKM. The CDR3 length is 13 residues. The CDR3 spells CASSWYTSYEQYF. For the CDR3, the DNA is TGTGCCAGCAGTTGGTACACCTCCTACGAGCAGTACTTC.

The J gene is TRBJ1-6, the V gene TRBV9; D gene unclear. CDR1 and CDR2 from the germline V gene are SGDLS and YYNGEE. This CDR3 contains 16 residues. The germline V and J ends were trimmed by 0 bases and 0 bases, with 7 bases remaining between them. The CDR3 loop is CASSVAWSSYNSPLHF. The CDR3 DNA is TGTGCCAGCAGCGTAGCCTGGAGCTCCTATAATTCACCCCTCCACTTT.

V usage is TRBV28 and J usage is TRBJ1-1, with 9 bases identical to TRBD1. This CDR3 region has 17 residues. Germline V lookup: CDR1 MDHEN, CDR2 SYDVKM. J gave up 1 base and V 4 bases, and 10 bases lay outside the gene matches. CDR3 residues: CASSSPTGGSGNTEAFF. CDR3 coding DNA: TGTGCCAGCAGTTCCCCGACAGGGGGATCGGGGAACACTGAAGCTTTCTTT.

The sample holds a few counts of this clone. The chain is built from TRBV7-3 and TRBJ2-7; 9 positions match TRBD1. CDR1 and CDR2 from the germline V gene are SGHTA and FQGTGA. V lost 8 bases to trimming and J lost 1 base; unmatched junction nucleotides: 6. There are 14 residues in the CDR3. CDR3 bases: TGTGCCAGCGACAGGGGGGTAAGTTCCTACGAGCAGTACTTC. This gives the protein CASDRGVSSYEQYF. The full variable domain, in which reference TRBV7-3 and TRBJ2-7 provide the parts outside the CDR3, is GAGVSQTPSNKVTEKGKYVELRCDPISGHTALYWYRQSLGQGPEFLIYFQGTGAADDSGLPNDRFFAVRPEGSVSTLKIQRTERGDSAVYLCASDRGVSSYEQYFGPGTRLTVT.

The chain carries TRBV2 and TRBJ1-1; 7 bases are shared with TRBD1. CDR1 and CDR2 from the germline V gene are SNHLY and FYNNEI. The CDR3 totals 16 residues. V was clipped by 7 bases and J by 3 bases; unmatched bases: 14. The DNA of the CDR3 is TGTGCCAGCAAGACTCGACAGGGTGGAGGGGACACTGAAGCTTTCTTT. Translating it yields CASKTRQGGGDTEAFF.

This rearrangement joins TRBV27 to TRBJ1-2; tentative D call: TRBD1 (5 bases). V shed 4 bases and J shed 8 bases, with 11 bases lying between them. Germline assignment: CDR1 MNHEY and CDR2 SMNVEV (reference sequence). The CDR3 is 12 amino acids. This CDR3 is CASSSTGQGYTF. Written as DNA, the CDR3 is TGTGCCAGCAGTTCCACAGGTCAGGGCTACACCTTC.

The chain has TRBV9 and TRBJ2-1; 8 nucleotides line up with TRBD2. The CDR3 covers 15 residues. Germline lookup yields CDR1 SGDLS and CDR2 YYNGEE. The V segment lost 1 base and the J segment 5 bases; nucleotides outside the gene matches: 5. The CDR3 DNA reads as TGTGCCAGCAGCGTATTCGGGACTAGGGACAATGAGCAGTTCTTC. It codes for CASSVFGTRDNEQFF.

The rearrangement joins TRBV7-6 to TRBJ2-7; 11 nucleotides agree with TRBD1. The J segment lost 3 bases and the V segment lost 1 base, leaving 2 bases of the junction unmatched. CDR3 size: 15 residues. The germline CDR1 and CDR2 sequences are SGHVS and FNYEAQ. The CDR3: CASSLDGTGGYEQYF. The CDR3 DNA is TGTGCCAGCAGCTTAGACGGGACAGGGGGCTACGAGCAGTACTTC. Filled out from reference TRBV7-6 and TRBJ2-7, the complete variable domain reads GAGVSQSPRYKVTKRGQDVALRCDPISGHVSLYWYRQALGQGPEFLTYFNYEAQQDKSGLPNDRFSAERPEGSISTLTIQRTEQRDSAMYRCASSLDGTGGYEQYFGPGTRLTVT.

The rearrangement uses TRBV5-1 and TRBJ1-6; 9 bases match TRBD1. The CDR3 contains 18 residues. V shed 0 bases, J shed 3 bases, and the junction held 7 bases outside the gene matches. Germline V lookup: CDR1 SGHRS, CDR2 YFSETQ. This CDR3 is CASSLEKTGGFYNSPLHF. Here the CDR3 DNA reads TGCGCCAGCAGCTTGGAAAAAACAGGGGGCTTCTATAATTCACCCCTCCACTTT.

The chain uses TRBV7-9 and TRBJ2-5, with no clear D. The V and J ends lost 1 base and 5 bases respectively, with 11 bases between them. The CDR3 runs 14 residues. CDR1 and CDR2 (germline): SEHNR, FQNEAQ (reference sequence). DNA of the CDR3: TGTGCCAGCAGCTTAGTTCCGAATGAGGAGACCCAGTACTTC. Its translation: CASSLVPNEETQYF.

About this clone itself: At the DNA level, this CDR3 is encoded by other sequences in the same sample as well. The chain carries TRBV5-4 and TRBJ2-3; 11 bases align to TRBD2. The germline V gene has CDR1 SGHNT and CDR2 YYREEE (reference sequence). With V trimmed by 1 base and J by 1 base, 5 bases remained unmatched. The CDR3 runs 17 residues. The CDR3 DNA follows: TGTGCCAGCAGCTTGCGGCTAGCGGGGGGCCGCACAGATACGCAGTATTTT. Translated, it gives CASSLRLAGGRTDTQYF.

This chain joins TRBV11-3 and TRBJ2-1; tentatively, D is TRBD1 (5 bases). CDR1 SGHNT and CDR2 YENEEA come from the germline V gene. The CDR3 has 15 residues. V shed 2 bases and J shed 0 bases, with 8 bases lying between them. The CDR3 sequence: CASSLRQSSYNEQFF. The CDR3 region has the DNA TGTGCCAGCAGCTTAAGACAGAGCTCCTACAATGAGCAGTTCTTC.

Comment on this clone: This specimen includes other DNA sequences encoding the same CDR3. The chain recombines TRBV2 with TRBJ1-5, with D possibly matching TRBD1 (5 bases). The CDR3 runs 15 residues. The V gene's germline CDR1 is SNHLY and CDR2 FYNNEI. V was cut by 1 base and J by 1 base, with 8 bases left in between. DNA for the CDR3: TGTGCCAGCAGTGAAGAGGGACTAAGCAATCAGCCCCAGCATTTT. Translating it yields CASSEEGLSNQPQHF.

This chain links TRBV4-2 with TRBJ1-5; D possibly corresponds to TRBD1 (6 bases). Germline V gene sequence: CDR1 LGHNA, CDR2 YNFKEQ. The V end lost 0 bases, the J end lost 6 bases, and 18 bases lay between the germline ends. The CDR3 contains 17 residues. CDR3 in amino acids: CASSQEGAQGWVQPQHF. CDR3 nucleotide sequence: TGTGCCAGCAGCCAAGAAGGGGCACAGGGTTGGGTTCAGCCCCAGCATTTT.

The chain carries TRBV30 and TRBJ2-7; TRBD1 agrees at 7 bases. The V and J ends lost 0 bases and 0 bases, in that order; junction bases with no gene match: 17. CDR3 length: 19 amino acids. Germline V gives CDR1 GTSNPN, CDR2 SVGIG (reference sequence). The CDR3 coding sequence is TGTGCCTGGAGTGTGACTTTAAGGACAGGCAAACGTTACTCCTACGAGCAGTACTTC. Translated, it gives CAWSVTLRTGKRYSYEQYF.

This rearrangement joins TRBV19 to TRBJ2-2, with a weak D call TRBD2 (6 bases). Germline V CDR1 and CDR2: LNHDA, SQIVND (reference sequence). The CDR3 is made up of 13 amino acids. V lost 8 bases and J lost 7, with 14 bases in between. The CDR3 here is CASSKGRDGELFF. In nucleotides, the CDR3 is TGTGCCAGTTCGAAGGGGCGGGACGGGGAGCTGTTTTTT.

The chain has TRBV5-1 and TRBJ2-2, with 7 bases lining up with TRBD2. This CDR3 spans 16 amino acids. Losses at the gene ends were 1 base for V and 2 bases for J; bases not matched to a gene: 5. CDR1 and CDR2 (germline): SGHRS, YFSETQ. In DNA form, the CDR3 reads TGCGCCAGCAGCTTGTTCCCGGGAGGTAACACCGGGGAGCTGTTTTTT. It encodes CASSLFPGGNTGELFF.

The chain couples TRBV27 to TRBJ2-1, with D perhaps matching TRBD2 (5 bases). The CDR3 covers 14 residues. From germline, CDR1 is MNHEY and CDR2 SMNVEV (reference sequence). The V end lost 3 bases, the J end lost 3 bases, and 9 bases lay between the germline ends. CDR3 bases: TGTGCCAGCAGTTTGGCGGGCCACTACAATGAGCAGTTCTTC. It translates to CASSLAGHYNEQFF.

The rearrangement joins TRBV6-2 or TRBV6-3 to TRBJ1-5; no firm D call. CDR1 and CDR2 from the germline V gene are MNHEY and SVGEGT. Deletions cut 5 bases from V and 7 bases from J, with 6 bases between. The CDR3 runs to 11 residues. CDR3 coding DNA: TGTGCCAGCAGTCACGGGCAGCCCCAGCATTTT. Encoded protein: CASSHGQPQHF.

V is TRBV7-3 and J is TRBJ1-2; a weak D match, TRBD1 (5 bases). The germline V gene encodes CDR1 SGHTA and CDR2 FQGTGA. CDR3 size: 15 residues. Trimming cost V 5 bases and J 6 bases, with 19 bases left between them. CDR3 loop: CASSPTPGGKDGYTF. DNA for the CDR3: TGTGCCAGCAGCCCTACGCCCGGGGGGAAAGATGGCTACACCTTC.